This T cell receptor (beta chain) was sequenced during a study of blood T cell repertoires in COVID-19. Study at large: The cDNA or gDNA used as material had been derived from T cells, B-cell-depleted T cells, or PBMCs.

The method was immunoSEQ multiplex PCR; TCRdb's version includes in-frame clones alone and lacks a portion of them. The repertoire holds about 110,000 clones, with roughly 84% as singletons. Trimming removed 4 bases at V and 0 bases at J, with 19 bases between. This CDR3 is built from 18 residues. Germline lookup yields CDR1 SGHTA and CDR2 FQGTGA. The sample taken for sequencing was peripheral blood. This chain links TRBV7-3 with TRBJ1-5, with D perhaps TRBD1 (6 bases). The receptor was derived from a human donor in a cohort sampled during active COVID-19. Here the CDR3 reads CASSSDSIERDSNQPQHF. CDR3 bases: TGTGCCAGCAGCTCGGACAGTATCGAAAGGGATAGCAATCAGCCCCAGCATTTT.